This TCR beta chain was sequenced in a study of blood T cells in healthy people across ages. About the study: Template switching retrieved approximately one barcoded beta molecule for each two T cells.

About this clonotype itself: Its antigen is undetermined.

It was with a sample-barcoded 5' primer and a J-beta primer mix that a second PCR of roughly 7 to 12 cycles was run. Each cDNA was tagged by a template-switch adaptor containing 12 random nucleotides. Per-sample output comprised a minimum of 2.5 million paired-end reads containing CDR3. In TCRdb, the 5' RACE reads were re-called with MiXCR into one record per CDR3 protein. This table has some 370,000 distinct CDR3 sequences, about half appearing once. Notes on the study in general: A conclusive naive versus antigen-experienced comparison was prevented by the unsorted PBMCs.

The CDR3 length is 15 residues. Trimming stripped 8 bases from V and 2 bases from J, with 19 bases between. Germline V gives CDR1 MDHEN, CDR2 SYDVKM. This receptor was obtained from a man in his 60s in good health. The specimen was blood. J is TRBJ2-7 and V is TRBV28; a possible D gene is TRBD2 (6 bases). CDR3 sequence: CASRLGVPGAYEQYF. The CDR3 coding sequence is TGTGCCAGCCGCCTGGGGGTTCCGGGAGCCTACGAGCAGTACTTC.